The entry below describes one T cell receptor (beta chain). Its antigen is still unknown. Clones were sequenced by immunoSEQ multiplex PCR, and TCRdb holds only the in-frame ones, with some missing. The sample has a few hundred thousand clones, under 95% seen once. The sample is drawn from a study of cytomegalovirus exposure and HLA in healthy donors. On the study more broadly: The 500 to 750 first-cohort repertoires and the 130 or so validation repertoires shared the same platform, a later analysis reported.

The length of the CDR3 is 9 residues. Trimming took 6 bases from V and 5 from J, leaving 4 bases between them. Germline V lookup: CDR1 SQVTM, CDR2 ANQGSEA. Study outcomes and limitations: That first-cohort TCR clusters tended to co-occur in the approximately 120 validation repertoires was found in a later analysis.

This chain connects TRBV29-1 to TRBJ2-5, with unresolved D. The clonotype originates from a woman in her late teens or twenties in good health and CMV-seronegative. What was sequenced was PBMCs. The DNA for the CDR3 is TGCAGCGTCGGGGAGACCCAGTACTTC. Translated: CSVGETQYF. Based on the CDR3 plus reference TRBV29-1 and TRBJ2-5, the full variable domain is SAVISQKPSRDICQRGTSLTIQCQVDSQVTMMFWYRQQPGQSLTLIATANQGSEATYESGFVIDKFPISRPNLTFSTLTVSNMSPEDSSIYLCSVGETQYFGPGTRLLVL.